This T cell receptor (beta chain) was recorded in a study of early T cells in non-severe SARS-CoV-2 infection. Study as a whole: Sequenced material consisted of bulk RNA (from unsorted whole blood), and chains were unpaired.

General study findings and limits: The study's VDJdb matching favored anti-spike CD8 responses and missed private and CD4 specificities.

The junction had 2 bases not matched to a gene; V was cut back by 3 bases and J by 3 bases. The CDR3 sequence is 15 residues long. Unique molecular identifiers were attached to individual cDNA molecules. MiXCR was run by TCRdb on the 5' RACE reads, yielding one entry per CDR3 protein. The sample includes 56,000 or so distinct CDR3 sequences, 8% to 11% of them seen just once. This clonotype was seen a handful of times. Its antigen is unknown. What was sequenced was whole blood. The TCR was taken from an adult who was a healthcare worker with PCR-confirmed SARS-CoV-2 infection or an uninfected control (not recorded which). The J gene is TRBJ2-4, the V gene TRBV12-3 or TRBV12-4; 10 nucleotides align to TRBD2. The CDR3 region is CASSFLAGVKNIQYF. DNA of the CDR3: TGTGCCAGCAGTTTCCTAGCGGGAGTCAAAAACATTCAGTACTTC.